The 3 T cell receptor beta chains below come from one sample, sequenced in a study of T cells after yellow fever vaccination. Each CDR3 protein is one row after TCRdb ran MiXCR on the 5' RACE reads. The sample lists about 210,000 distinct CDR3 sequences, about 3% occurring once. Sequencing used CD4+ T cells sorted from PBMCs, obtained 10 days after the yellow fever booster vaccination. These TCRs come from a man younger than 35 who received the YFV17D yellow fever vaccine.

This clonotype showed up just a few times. CDR3 loop: CSARGGQGEKLFF. For the CDR3, the DNA is TGCAGTGCTAGGGGCGGACAGGGTGAAAAACTGTTTTTT. The chain combines TRBV20-1 with TRBJ1-4, with 8 bases that match TRBD1. V was pared by 3 bases and J by 7 bases, with 4 bases of the junction left unmatched. The CDR3 sequence is 13 residues long. Germline values: CDR1 DFQATT, CDR2 SNEGSKA (reference sequence).

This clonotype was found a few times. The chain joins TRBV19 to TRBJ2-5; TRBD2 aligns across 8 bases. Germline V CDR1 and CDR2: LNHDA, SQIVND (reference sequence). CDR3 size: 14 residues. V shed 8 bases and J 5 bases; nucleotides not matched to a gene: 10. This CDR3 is CASARGGLGETQYF. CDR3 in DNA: TGTGCCAGTGCACGGGGGGGCTTGGGTGAGACCCAGTACTTC.

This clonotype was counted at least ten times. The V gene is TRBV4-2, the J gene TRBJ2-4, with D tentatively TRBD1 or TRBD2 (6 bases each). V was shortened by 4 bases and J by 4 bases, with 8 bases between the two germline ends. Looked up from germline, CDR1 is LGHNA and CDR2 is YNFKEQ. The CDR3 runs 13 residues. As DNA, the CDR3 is TGTGCCAGCAGCCGGAGGGGGAAAAACATTCAGTACTTC. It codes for CASSRRGKNIQYF.